The 10 T cell receptor beta chains reported below all come from one sample, sequenced in a study of T cell repertoires in cytomegalovirus infection. TCRdb passed the reads through MiXCR, listing each CDR3 protein once. The sample contains around 450,000 distinct CDR3 sequences, roughly 30% of which appear only once. Sequencing used PBMCs. The receptors shown here come from a human donor in good health (CMV status not recorded). Some clones in this sample may be carry-over from other donors' samples.

Details on this clonotype: Because the CDR3 is missing its conserved closing phenylalanine or tryptophan, this is likely a read error. The chain employs TRBV12-3 or TRBV12-4 and TRBJ2-6, with D hard to call. The CDR3 loop spans 18 amino acids. The V end was cut by 5 bases, the J end by 8 bases, with 25 bases between. This CDR3 reads CASSPRNAQGPGSNVLTL. The CDR3 DNA reads as TGTGCCAGCAGTCCCAGAAACGCCCAAGGTCCCGGGTCCAACGTCCTGACTTTA.

This clonotype was observed a handful of times. The chain couples TRBV6-1 to TRBJ2-5, with 12 bases matching TRBD1. Per germline, CDR1 MNHNS and CDR2 SASEGT. There are 16 residues in the CDR3. V trimming: 5 bases; J trimming: 0 bases; junction bases outside the gene matches: 4. The CDR3 here is CASSKGQGAYQETQYF. The CDR3 DNA is TGTGCCAGCAGTAAGGGACAGGGGGCTTACCAAGAGACCCAGTACTTC.

This CDR3 reads CASGGQTGELFF. DNA for the CDR3: TGTGCCAGCGGGGGGCAGACCGGGGAGCTGTTTTTT. The chain links TRBV11-3 to TRBJ2-2, with D possibly called TRBD1 or TRBD2 (6 bases each). CDR1 is SGHNT and CDR2 is YENEEA in the germline V gene. The ends were cut back, 8 bases at V and 5 bases at J, with 9 bases in the middle. This CDR3 region has 12 residues. Supplemented by reference TRBV11-3 and TRBJ2-2, the full variable domain reads EAGVVQSPRYKIIEKKQPVAFWCNPISGHNTLYWYLQNLGQGPELLIRYENEEAVDDSQLPKDRFSAERLKGVDSTLKIQPAELGDSAVYLCASGGQTGELFFGEGSRLTVL.

J is TRBJ2-3 and V is TRBV20-1, with D possibly being TRBD1 (6 bases). This CDR3 has 14 amino acids. The germline V gene encodes CDR1 DFQATT and CDR2 SNEGSKA (reference sequence). CDR3 residues: CRLELQGYTDTQYF. CDR3 sequence (DNA): TGCAGGTTGGAACTCCAGGGGTACACAGATACGCAGTATTTT.

This clonotype has a handful of counts. The V call is TRBV6-6, the J call TRBJ1-2, with TRBD1 identical over 11 bases. Per germline, CDR1 MNHNY and CDR2 SVGAGI (reference sequence). Trimming removed 5 bases from V and 7 bases from J; junction bases left unmatched: 12. This CDR3 spans 16 amino acids. CDR3: CASSSRRTGGFLGYTF. The CDR3 region has the DNA TGTGCCAGCAGTAGCCGACGGACAGGGGGCTTTCTTGGCTACACCTTC.

The chain employs TRBV7-8 and TRBJ1-6; D remains ambiguous. Germline CDR1 is SGHVS and CDR2 is FQNEAQ. Trimming pared 1 base from V and 7 bases from J, leaving 11 bases between. The CDR3 contains 15 residues. CDR3 nucleotides: TGTGCCAGCAGCTTAGAATCCGGGCCGAATTCACCCCTCCACTTT. It yields the protein CASSLESGPNSPLHF.

V and J are TRBV2 and TRBJ2-7; D possibly uses TRBD1 or TRBD2 (5 bases each). The CDR3 covers 14 residues. V was shortened by 3 bases and J by 3 bases, with 12 bases between the two germline ends. Germline loops: CDR1 SNHLY, CDR2 FYNNEI. In DNA form, the CDR3 reads TGTGCCAGCAGTGACGGCCGGGGCTACTACGAGCAGTACTTC. Translating gives CASSDGRGYYEQYF.

This clonotype was counted at least ten times. This chain links TRBV10-3 with TRBJ2-3; D is perhaps TRBD2 (5 bases). The CDR3 covers 15 residues. Germline V gene sequence: CDR1 ENHRY, CDR2 SYGVKD. V lost 0 bases to trimming and J lost 1 base, with 8 bases between them. CDR3 protein: CAISESGRGTDTQYF. In DNA, the CDR3 is TGTGCCATCAGTGAGTCAGGGAGAGGCACAGATACGCAGTATTTT.

This rearrangement joins TRBV27 to TRBJ1-5, with a possible D match to TRBD1 (6 bases). The CDR3 consists of 14 residues. V was shortened by 3 bases and J by 7 bases, with 13 bases between the two germline ends. Germline assignment: CDR1 MNHEY and CDR2 SMNVEV (reference sequence). CDR3 protein: CASSFDRISQPQHF. The CDR3 nucleotides read TGTGCCAGCAGTTTCGACAGGATAAGCCAGCCCCAGCATTTT.

This clonotype was counted a single time. Germline is not matched at one junction end, which may reflect a read error. This rearrangement joins TRBV4-1 to TRBJ1-5; D is unclear. The length of the CDR3 is 16 residues. Germline V gives CDR1 MGHRA, CDR2 YSYEKL. CDR3 sequence reads: CASSQEGRGGNQPQHF. The CDR3 bases are TGTGCCAGCAGCCAAGAAGGGCGCGGGGGCAATCAGCCCCAGCATTTT.